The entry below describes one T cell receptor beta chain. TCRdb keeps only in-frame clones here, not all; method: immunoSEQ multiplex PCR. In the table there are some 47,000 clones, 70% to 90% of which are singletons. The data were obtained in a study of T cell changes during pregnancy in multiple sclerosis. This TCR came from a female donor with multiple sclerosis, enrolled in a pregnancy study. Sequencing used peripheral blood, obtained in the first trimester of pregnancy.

CDR3 bases: TGTGCCAGCAACAAACAGGGCCCTGAAACTGAAGCTTTCTTT. It is translated as CASNKQGPETEAFF. This rearrangement joins TRBV2 to TRBJ1-1; TRBD1 is a possible D gene (6 bases). Germline CDR1 and CDR2: SNHLY and FYNNEI. V lost 7 bases and J 5 bases, leaving 17 bases between the germline ends. The CDR3 totals 14 residues.